This TCR beta chain is from a study of CD8+CD57+ T cells in acquired aplastic anemia. At the level of the study: DNA per sorted CD4+ or CD8+ sample ranged about 0.18 to 30 ug, averaging approximately 3.1 ug.

Turning to this clonotype: Being one base from a much bigger clone, this may be a read error.

J gave up 3 bases and V 11 bases, and 16 bases lay outside the gene matches. This CDR3 contains 15 residues. CDR1 SGHTA and CDR2 FQGTGA come from the germline V gene. Before being chosen for sequencing, patients had shown CD8+CD57+ cell expansion by flow cytometry. According to the study, genomic DNA was the template for TCR beta VDJ and CDR3 profiling. From the reads, TCRdb called clonotypes with MiXCR, one entry per CDR3 protein. The data show under 500,000 distinct CDR3 sequences, around 30% seen once. The material sequenced was sorted CD4+, CD8+, or CD8+CD57+ T cells (not recorded which) from PBMCs. The clonotype comes from a human donor with aplastic anemia. This rearrangement joins TRBV7-3 to TRBJ2-7, with 7 bases fitting TRBD2. The CDR3 is CAGNDSGPLVYEQYF. DNA of the CDR3: TGTGCCGGCAACGATAGCGGGCCCCTCGTCTACGAGCAGTACTTC.